This T cell receptor (beta chain) was sequenced in a study of Siglec-9 on CD8 T cells in melanoma (dated by TCRdb to the late 2010s). Some background on the complete study: In this study, researchers looked at how Siglec-9 is expressed on CD8+ T cells and what Siglec-9 does to regulate T cells within the melanoma tumor microenvironment. What the work shows at the level of the full study, not this receptor alone: According to the report, an effector memory CD8+ T-cell subset that seemed to build up inside melanoma tumors was both marked and regulated by Siglec-9.

Comment on this clone: Its antigen is still unknown. Per-base qualities were not stored, and no clone one base away is much larger.

Library preparation employed the immunoSEQ multiplex PCR assay. The immuneACCESS repertoire file appears here via TCRdb, limited to in-frame rearrangements. These files lack a portion of the clones; in checked studies, under half of the deficit traces to unresolved V genes, and the cause of the others is not known. Present in this sample are tens of thousands of clones, roughly 80% of which were seen just once. The top ten constitute less than 7% of the sample. CDR1 and CDR2, looked up from the germline V gene, are SGHVS and FQNEAQ. The CDR3 numbers 13 residues from cysteine through phenylalanine. Only the CDR3 DNA stays, 39 bases, in frame from base 1. After removal of 3 bases from V and 5 bases from J, the junction retains 3 bases not matched to a gene.

The chain is made from TRBV7-8 and TRBJ1-2; 7 bases in between match TRBD1. The specimen sequenced was Siglec-9- CD8+ T cells sorted from blood. Per the publication, the cell subset or site label means: CD8 T cells lacking Siglec-9. This clonotype was sampled from a human donor in good health. The CDR3 region reads CASSLGQIYGYTF. The DNA reads as follows: TGTGCCAGCAGCTTGGGACAGATTTATGGCTACACCTTC. Here the CDR3 is joined to the reference TRBV7-8 and TRBJ1-2 genes, and the full variable domain is: GAGVSQSPRYKVAKRGQDVALRCDPISGHVSLFWYQQALGQGPEFLTYFQNEAQLDKSGLPSDRFFAERPEGSVSTLKIQRTQQEDSAVYLCASSLGQIYGYTFGSGTRLTVV.